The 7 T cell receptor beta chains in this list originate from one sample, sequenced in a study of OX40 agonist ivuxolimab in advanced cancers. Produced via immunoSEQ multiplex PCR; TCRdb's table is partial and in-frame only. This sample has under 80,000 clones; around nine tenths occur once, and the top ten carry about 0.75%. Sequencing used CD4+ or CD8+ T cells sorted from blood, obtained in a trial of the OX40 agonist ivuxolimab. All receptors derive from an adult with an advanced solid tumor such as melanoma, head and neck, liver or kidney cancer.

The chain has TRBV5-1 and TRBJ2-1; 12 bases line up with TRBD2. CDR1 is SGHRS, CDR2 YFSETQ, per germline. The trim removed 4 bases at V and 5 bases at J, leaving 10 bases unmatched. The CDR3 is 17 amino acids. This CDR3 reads CASSANPTSGSHNEQFF. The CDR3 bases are TGCGCCAGCAGCGCAAACCCGACTAGCGGGAGCCACAATGAGCAGTTCTTC. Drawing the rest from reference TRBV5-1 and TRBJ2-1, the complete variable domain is KAGVTQTPRYLIKTRGQQVTLSCSPISGHRSVSWYQQTPGQGLQFLFEYFSETQRNKGNFPGRFSGRQFSNSRSEMNVSTLELGDSALYLCASSANPTSGSHNEQFFGPGTRLTVL.

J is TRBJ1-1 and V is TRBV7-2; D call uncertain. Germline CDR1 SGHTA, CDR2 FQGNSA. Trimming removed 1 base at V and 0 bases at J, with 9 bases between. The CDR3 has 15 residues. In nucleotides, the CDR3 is TGTGCCAGCAGCTTAGATGGCAGCCTGAACACTGAAGCTTTCTTT. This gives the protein CASSLDGSLNTEAFF.

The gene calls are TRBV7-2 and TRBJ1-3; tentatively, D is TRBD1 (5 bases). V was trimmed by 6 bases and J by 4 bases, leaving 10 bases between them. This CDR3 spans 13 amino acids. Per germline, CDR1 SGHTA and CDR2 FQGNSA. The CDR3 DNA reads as TGTGCCAGCAGAGGGGCGGGGGGAAACACCATATATTTT. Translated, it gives CASRGAGGNTIYF.

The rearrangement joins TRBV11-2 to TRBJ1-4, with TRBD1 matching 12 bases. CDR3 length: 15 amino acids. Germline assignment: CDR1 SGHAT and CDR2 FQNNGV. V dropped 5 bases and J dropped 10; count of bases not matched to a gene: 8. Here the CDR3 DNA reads TGTGCCAGCAGCGAAGGGACAGGGGGCTTCGGAAAACTGTTTTTT. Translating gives CASSEGTGGFGKLFF.

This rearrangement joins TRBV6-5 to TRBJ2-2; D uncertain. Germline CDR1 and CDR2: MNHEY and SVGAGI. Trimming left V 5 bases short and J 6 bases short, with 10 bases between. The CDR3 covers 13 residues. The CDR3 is CASSPSEAGELFF. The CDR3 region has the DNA TGTGCCAGCAGTCCCAGTGAGGCCGGGGAGCTGTTTTTT.

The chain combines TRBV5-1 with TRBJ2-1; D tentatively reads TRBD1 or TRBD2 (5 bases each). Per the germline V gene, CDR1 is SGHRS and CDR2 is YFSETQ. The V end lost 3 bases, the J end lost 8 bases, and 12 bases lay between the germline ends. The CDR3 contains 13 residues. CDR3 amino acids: CASSSGPQDEQFF. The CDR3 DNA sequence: TGCGCCAGCAGCTCGGGACCCCAAGATGAGCAGTTCTTC.

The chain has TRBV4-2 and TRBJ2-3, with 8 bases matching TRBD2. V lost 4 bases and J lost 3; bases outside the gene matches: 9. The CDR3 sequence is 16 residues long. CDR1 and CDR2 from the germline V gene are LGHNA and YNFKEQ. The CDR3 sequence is CASSPSRGARTDTQYF. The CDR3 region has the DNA TGTGCCAGCAGCCCGTCGCGGGGGGCGCGTACAGATACGCAGTATTTT.